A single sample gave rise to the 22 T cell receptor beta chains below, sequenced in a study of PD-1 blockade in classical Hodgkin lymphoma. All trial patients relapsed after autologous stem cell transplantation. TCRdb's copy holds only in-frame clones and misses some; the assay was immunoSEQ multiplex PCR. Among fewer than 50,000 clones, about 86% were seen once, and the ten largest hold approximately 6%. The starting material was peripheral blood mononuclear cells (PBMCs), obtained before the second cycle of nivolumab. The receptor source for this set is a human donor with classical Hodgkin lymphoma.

In nucleotides, the CDR3 is TGTGCCAGCAGCTTATATGTGGGAGAGGTGGGCACCGGGGAGCTGTTTTTT. Its protein is CASSLYVGEVGTGELFF. V is TRBV11-2 and J is TRBJ2-2, with D possibly TRBD2 on 5 matching bases. The CDR3 length is 17 residues. From germline, CDR1 is SGHAT and CDR2 FQNNGV. V lost 2 bases to trimming and J lost 4 bases, with 17 bases between them.

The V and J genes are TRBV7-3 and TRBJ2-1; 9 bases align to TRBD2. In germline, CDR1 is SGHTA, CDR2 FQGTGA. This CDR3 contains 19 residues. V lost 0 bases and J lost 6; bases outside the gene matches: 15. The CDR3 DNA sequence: TGTGCCAGCAGCTTAACGTTGTTGGGCGCTAGCGGGATGGGCAATGAGCAGTTCTTC. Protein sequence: CASSLTLLGASGMGNEQFF. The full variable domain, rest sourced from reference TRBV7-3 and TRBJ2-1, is GAGVSQTPSNKVTEKGKYVELRCDPISGHTALYWYRQSLGQGPEFLIYFQGTGAADDSGLPNDRFFAVRPEGSVSTLKIQRTERGDSAVYLCASSLTLLGASGMGNEQFFGPGTRLTVL.

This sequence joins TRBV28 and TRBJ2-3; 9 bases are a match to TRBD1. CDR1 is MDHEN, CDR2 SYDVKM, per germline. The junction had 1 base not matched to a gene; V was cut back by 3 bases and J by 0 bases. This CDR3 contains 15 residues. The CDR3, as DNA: TGTGCCAGCAGTTTCGGACAGGGGAGCACAGATACGCAGTATTTT. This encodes CASSFGQGSTDTQYF.

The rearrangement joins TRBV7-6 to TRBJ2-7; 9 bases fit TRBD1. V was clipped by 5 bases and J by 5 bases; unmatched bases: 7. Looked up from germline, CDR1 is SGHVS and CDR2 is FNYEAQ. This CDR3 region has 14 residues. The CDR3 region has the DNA TGTGCCAGCAGCGAGGGACAGGGTCTGAACGAGCAGTACTTC. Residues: CASSEGQGLNEQYF.

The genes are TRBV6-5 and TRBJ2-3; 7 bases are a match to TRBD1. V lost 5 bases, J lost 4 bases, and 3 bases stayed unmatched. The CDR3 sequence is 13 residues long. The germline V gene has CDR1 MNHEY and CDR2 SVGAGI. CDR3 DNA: TGTGCCAGCAGTGACAGGGACCCAGATACGCAGTATTTT. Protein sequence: CASSDRDPDTQYF.

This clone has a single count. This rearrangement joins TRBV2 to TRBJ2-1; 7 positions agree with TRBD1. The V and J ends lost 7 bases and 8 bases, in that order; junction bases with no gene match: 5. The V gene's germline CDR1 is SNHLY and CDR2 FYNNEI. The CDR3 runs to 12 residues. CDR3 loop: CASTDRAHEQFF. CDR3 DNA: TGTGCCAGCACCGACAGGGCCCATGAGCAGTTCTTC.

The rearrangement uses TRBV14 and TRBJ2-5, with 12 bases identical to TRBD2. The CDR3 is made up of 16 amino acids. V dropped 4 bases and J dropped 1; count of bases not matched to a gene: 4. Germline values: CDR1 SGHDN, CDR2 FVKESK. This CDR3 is CASSLGLAGSQETQYF. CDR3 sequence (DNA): TGTGCCAGCAGCCTCGGACTAGCGGGGAGCCAAGAGACCCAGTACTTC.

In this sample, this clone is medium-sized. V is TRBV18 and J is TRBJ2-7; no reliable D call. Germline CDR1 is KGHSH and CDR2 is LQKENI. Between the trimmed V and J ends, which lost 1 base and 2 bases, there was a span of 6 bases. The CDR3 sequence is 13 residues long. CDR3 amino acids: CASSPQAAYEQYF. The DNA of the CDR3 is TGTGCCAGCTCACCACAGGCCGCCTACGAGCAGTACTTC. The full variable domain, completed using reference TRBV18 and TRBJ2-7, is NAGVMQNPRHLVRRRGQEARLRCSPMKGHSHVYWYRQLPEEGLKFMVYLQKENIIDESGMPKERFSAEFPKEGPSILRIQQVVRGDSAAYFCASSPQAAYEQYFGPGTRLTVT.

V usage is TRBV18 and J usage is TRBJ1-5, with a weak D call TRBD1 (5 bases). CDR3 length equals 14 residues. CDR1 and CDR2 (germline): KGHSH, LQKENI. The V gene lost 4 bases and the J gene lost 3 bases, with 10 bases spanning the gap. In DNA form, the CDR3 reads TGTGCCAGCTCACGACAGTCGGCCAATCAGCCCCAGCATTTT. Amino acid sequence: CASSRQSANQPQHF.

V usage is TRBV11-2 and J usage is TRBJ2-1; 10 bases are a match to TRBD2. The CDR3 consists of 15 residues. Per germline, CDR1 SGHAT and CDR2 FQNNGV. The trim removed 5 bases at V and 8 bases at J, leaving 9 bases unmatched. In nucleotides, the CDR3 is TGTGCCAGCAGCCCAGGGACTAGCGTCTGGGATGAGCAGTTCTTC. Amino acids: CASSPGTSVWDEQFF. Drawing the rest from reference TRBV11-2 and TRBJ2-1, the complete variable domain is EAGVAQSPRYKIIEKRQSVAFWCNPISGHATLYWYQQILGQGPKLLIQFQNNGVVDDSQLPKDRFSAERLKGVDSTLKIQPAKLEDSAVYLCASSPGTSVWDEQFFGPGTRLTVL.

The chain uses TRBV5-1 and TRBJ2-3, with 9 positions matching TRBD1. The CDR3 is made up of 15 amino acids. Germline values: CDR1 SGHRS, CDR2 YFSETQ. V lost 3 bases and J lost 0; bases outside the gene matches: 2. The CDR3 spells CASSSQGASTDTQYF. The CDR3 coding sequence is TGCGCCAGCAGCTCACAGGGGGCTAGCACAGATACGCAGTATTTT.

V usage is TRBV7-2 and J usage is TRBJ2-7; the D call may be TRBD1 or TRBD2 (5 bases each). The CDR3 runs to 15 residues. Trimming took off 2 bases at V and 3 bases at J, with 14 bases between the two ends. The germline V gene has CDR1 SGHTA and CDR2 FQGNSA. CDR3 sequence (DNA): TGTGCCAGCAGCTTATTAGGGACGGACCTCTACGAGCAGTACTTC. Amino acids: CASSLLGTDLYEQYF.

The CDR3 region has the DNA TGTGCCAGCAGCTCTTTCGCGGACAGGGGTACCTACAATGAGCAGTTCTTC. Protein: CASSSFADRGTYNEQFF. The genes are TRBV7-9 and TRBJ2-1; TRBD1 matches at 9 bases. The CDR3 is 17 residues long. Germline V CDR1 and CDR2: SEHNR, FQNEAQ (reference sequence). The junction had 9 bases not matched to a gene; V was cut back by 4 bases and J by 2 bases.

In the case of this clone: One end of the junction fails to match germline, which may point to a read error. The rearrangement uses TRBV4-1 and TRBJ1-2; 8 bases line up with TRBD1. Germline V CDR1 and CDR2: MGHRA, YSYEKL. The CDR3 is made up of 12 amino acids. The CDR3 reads CASSPLGQGISF. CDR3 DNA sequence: TGCGCCAGCAGCCCCCTTGGACAGGGAATATCCTTC.

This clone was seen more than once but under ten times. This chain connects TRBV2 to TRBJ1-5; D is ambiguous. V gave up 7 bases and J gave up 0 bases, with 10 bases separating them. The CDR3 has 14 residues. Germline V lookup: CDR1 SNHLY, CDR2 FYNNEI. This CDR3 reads CASMAVYSNQPQHF. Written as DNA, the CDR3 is TGTGCCAGCATGGCAGTTTATAGCAATCAGCCCCAGCATTTT.

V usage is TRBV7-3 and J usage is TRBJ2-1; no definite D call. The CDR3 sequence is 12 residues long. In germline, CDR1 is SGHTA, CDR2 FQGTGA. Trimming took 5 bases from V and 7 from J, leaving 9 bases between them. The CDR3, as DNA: TGTGCCAGCAGCCCCGACGCTAATGAGCAGTTCTTC. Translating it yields CASSPDANEQFF.

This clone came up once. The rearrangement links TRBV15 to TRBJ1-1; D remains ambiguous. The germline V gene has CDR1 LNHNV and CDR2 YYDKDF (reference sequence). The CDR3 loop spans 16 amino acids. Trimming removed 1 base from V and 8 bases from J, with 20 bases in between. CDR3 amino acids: CATSRVFGAVNGEAFF. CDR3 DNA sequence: TGTGCCACCAGCAGAGTTTTCGGTGCGGTAAACGGGGAAGCTTTCTTT.

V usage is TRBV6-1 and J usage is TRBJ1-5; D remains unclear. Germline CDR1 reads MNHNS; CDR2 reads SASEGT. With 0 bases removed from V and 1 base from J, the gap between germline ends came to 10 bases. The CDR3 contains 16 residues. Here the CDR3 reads CASSEAAPGSNQPQHF. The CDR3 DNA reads TGTGCCAGCAGTGAAGCAGCCCCTGGCAGCAATCAGCCCCAGCATTTT.

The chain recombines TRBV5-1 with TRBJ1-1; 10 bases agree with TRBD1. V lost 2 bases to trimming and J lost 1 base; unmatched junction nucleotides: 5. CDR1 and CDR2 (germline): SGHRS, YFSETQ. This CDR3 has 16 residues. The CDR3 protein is CASSFDRDRGNTEAFF. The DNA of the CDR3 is TGCGCCAGCAGCTTCGACCGGGACAGGGGGAACACTGAAGCTTTCTTT.

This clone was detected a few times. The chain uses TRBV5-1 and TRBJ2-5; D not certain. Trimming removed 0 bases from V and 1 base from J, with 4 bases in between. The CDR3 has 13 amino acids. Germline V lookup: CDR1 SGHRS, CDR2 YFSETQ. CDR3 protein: CASSLVGQETQYF. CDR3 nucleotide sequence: TGCGCCAGCAGCTTGGTAGGCCAAGAGACCCAGTACTTC.

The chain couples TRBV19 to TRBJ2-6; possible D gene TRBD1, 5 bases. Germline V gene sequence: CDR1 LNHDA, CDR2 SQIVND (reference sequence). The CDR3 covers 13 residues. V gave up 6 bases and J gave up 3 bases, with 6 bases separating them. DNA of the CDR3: TGTGCCAGTAGCCAGGGTGGGGCCAACGTCCTGACTTTC. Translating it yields CASSQGGANVLTF.

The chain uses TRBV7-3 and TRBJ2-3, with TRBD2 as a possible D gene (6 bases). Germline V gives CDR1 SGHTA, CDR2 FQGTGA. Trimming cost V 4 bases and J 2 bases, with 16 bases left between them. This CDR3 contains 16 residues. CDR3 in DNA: TGTGCCAGCAGCTATAGCGGAACCGCTCCCACAGATACGCAGTATTTT. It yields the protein CASSYSGTAPTDTQYF.